The following is a T cell receptor (beta chain) sequence with its context. Its antigen remains undetermined. The junction departs from the called germline gene at one end, perhaps through a read error. This entry is derived from a study of T cells in Graves' hyperthyroidism and ophthalmopathy (dated by TCRdb to between 2017 and 2020). Regarding the complete study: Peripheral blood was collected at initial diagnosis, before any treatment. A discovery cohort of about a hundred patients, approximately 45 with Graves' ophthalmopathy and 57 with stable Graves' hyperthyroidism, was used to find distinguishing TCR V-J signatures. Thyroid tissue and blood T-cell repertoires from about six Graves' hyperthyroidism patients were also compared in the study. Once sampling was done, hyperthyroidism patients were given methimazole at a starting dose of 30 mg daily, whereas ophthalmopathy patients were given high-dose intravenous methylprednisolone. TCR Vbeta CDR3 sequencing of some 140 peripheral blood samples (43 ophthalmopathy, 70 to 85 hyperthyroidism and around 17 progressor patients) is reported in the paper. For training and testing, the 100 or so patients in the discovery cohort were randomly divided in a 7:3 ratio. An independent validation cohort of 18 to 20 hyperthyroidism patients and about 15 patients who later progressed to ophthalmopathy tested prospective prediction of ophthalmopathy.

What the research found in general, with its limitations: Most expanded thyroid clonotypes (frequency above 0.001) were also detected in blood, a finding suggesting that blood repertoires may reflect thyroid immune responses. In cross-validation, a model built on a 13 V-J signature told ophthalmopathy apart from stable hyperthyroidism with less than 90% sensitivity and 81% to 82% specificity, and in testing the same model reached 80%/75%. Sample size was not statistically predetermined, and blinding of investigators to group allocation was not performed. In validation, the model predicted progression to ophthalmopathy with 65% to 71% sensitivity and 72% to 75% specificity, a median of approximately 6.5 months before onset.

Inclusive of the bounding cysteine and phenylalanine, the CDR3 is 17 residues long. Only the CDR3 portion is preserved as DNA: 51 bases, with reading frame beginning at the first base. The germline V gene sets CDR1 to ENHRY and CDR2 to SYGVKD. TCR beta CDR3 regions were amplified from RNA transcripts. The first round of RT-PCR for the TCR CDR3 was performed with the HTBI primer set and the Qiagen OneStep RT-PCR kit. A second multiplex PCR round built the libraries, followed by size selection and purification. Paired-end sequencing of the libraries was performed with 100 bp reads on an Illumina HiSeq2000. Per the original workflow: SOAPnuke was used to process the raw data, removing reads that contained adapters or uncalled bases, had a mean Phred below 15, or lacked an exact match to the constant primer or identifier. High-quality paired reads were merged using COPE v1.2.5, and each unique nucleotide sequence was defined as a clonotype. Clonotypes were aligned to IMGT TRBV, TRBD and TRBJ reference segments using MiTCR v1.1. The analysis included only V-J combinations with a frequency above 0.0001, which together covered approximately 99% of the repertoires. A TCS score was defined as the ratio of F50 (clonal expansion) to E x V (chaos), with BLOSUM62-based TCRdist applied between CDR3 peptides within each V-J. Welch's t-statistics and random forest reduced some 510 V-J features to 13, which were used in a naive Bayes classifier (R e1071). The public reads were reprocessed in TCRdb via fastp at Q25 and MiXCR, keeping in-frame beta chains. CDR3 protein sequences are deduplicated, and each keeps its most common genes and DNA. TCRdb assigned the V and J calls; the authors' analysis was not used. Within this sample are 500,000 to 650,000 distinct CDR3 sequences, with around 13% of them counted one time only. Jointly, the top ten make up about 12% of the sample.

Ophthalmopathy patients had moderately to severely active disease, Clinical Activity Score of at least 3, NOSPECS grade of at least 4, and duration under 3 months. The study excluded patients with uncontrolled infections, other autoimmune diseases, pregnancy or lactation. Diagnoses were based on clinical symptoms, serum thyroxine and TRAb, thyroid ultrasound and orbital computed tomography. PBMCs were isolated from about 9 ml of fresh peripheral blood by Ficoll-Paque density gradient centrifugation. Total RNA was extracted with Trizol reagent, and quality was checked on an Agilent 2100 Bioanalyzer.

The sample was blood. Rearrangement joined TRBV10-3 to TRBJ2-1, with 7 middle bases fitting TRBD2. This receptor was taken from a woman in her forties or fifties with Graves' ophthalmopathy. The CDR3 in this case is CAVSEAALAASYNEQFF. The nucleotide sequence is TGTGCCGTCAGTGAGGCAGCGCTAGCGGCCTCCTACAATGAGCAGTTCTTC.